Below, 15 T cell receptor beta chains from the same sample are listed, as sequenced in a study of early T cells in non-severe SARS-CoV-2 infection. TCRdb itself ran the 5' RACE reads through MiXCR, one entry per CDR3 protein. The repertoire holds more than 90,000 distinct CDR3 sequences, with about 13% as singletons. Sequenced sample: whole blood. The receptors were sampled from an adult who was a healthcare worker with PCR-confirmed SARS-CoV-2 infection or an uninfected control (not recorded which).

There are many counts of this clonotype. This chain links TRBV5-6 with TRBJ2-3; TRBD1 matches at 8 bases. Germline V gives CDR1 SGHDT, CDR2 YYEEEE. The CDR3 has 15 amino acids. The V segment lost 4 bases and the J segment 1 base; nucleotides outside the gene matches: 5. CDR3 sequence reads: CASSMGQARTDTQYF. The CDR3 nucleotides read TGTGCCAGCAGCATGGGACAGGCGCGCACAGATACGCAGTATTTT.

This clonotype appeared many times. The chain recombines TRBV12-3 or TRBV12-4 with TRBJ2-3; D call uncertain. This CDR3 has 12 residues. V lost 3 bases and J lost 5, with 6 bases in between. In DNA, the CDR3 is TGTGCCAGCAGTTTTACGGGAGATACGCAGTATTTT. It encodes CASSFTGDTQYF.

At least ten counts were recorded for this clonotype. The chain has TRBV5-1 and TRBJ2-1; D gene unclear. Trimming left V 4 bases short and J 8 bases short, with 13 bases between. The germline V gene encodes CDR1 SGHRS and CDR2 YFSETQ. The length of the CDR3 is 13 residues. The CDR3 spells CASSESSGYEQFF. The DNA of the CDR3 is TGCGCCAGCAGCGAGAGTTCGGGCTATGAGCAGTTCTTC.

This clonotype was picked up a small number of times. V usage is TRBV10-2 and J usage is TRBJ1-5, with D uncertain. Trimming removed 8 bases at V and 6 bases at J, with 14 bases between. This CDR3 comprises 13 residues. In germline, CDR1 is WSHSY, CDR2 SAAADI. CDR3 protein: CASQRDLSQPQHF. CDR3 bases: TGCGCCAGCCAGAGAGATCTCAGTCAGCCCCAGCATTTT.

In this sample, this clonotype is medium-sized. This chain uses TRBV18 with TRBJ2-3; D gene ambiguous. V lost 3 bases to trimming and J lost 1 base, with 11 bases between them. Germline V CDR1 and CDR2: KGHSH, LQKENI. This CDR3 has 15 amino acids. Here the CDR3 DNA reads TGTGCCAGCTCACCTGACAAACAAGGCACAGATACGCAGTATTTT. Protein: CASSPDKQGTDTQYF. Based on the CDR3 plus reference TRBV18 and TRBJ2-3, the full variable domain is NAGVMQNPRHLVRRRGQEARLRCSPMKGHSHVYWYRQLPEEGLKFMVYLQKENIIDESGMPKERFSAEFPKEGPSILRIQQVVRGDSAAYFCASSPDKQGTDTQYFGPGTRLTVL.

The rearrangement links TRBV5-1 to TRBJ1-2; D uncertain. From germline, CDR1 is SGHRS and CDR2 YFSETQ. The CDR3 has 13 residues. Trimming shortened V by 9 bases and J by 1 base, and 13 bases separated the two germline ends. DNA for the CDR3: TGCGCCACCACGTCCGGCAGTAACTATGGCTACACCTTC. This translates into CATTSGSNYGYTF.

This clonotype came up many times. The chain couples TRBV4-1 to TRBJ2-1; no clear D. The germline gives CDR1 MGHRA, CDR2 YSYEKL. V was cut by 3 bases and J by 4 bases, with 13 bases left in between. This CDR3 comprises 15 residues. This CDR3 is CASSQGFLRYNEQFF. CDR3 sequence (DNA): TGCGCCAGCAGCCAGGGTTTCCTACGGTACAATGAGCAGTTCTTC.

Ten or more counts support this clonotype. The gene calls are TRBV18 and TRBJ2-1; tentative D call: TRBD2 (5 bases). This CDR3 region has 18 residues. The V gene lost 1 base and the J gene lost 5 bases, with 21 bases spanning the gap. Germline-derived CDR1 and CDR2 are KGHSH and LQKENI. CDR3 sequence reads: CASSPLRASPRWNNEQFF. The CDR3 DNA sequence: TGTGCCAGCTCACCACTTCGGGCTAGCCCTCGGTGGAACAATGAGCAGTTCTTC.

Many counts were recorded for this clonotype. V usage is TRBV21-1 and J usage is TRBJ1-2; the table assigns TRBD1, which was not confirmed against the DNA. TRBV21-1 is classified as a pseudogene. This CDR3 has 16 amino acids. CDR3 sequence (DNA): TGTGCCAGCAGCAAAGTCGGCGGACAGGGCCGTCGTGGCTACACCTTC. Residues: CASSKVGGQGRRGYTF.

This clonotype was seen more than once but under ten times. The chain couples TRBV29-1 to TRBJ2-5; D not certain. Trimming removed 4 bases at V and 0 bases at J, with 12 bases between. The CDR3 length is 14 residues. Germline CDR1 and CDR2: SQVTM and ANQGSEA. CDR3 nucleotides: TGCAGCGTTGCCCACACAAGCAACCAAGAGACCCAGTACTTC. Amino acid sequence: CSVAHTSNQETQYF.

V is TRBV19 and J is TRBJ2-7; perhaps TRBD2 as D (5 bases). Trimming shortened V by 6 bases and J by 2 bases, and 17 bases separated the two germline ends. CDR3 length: 15 residues. Germline V gene data show CDR1 as LNHDA and CDR2 as SQIVND (reference sequence). The CDR3 DNA follows: TGTGCCAGTAGCCCGCCGGGATACAGCCCCTACGAGCAGTACTTC. Encoded protein: CASSPPGYSPYEQYF.

This clonotype was detected many times. This rearrangement joins TRBV5-6 to TRBJ2-3; D gene unclear. V was shortened by 3 bases and J by 3 bases, with 2 bases between the two germline ends. This CDR3 has 11 residues. From germline, CDR1 is SGHDT and CDR2 YYEEEE. CDR3 in DNA: TGTGCCAGCAGCTGGACAGATACGCAGTATTTT. Translation: CASSWTDTQYF.

The sample holds many counts of this clonotype. The rearrangement links TRBV20-1 to TRBJ2-5, with TRBD2 matching 8 bases. Trimming at V came to 7 bases and at J to 4 bases, leaving 8 bases not matched to a gene. Germline V gene sequence: CDR1 DFQATT, CDR2 SNEGSKA (reference sequence). This CDR3 contains 13 residues. The CDR3 loop reads CSVGGDVGETQYF. CDR3 coding DNA: TGCAGTGTCGGGGGGGATGTTGGAGAGACCCAGTACTTC.

This clonotype was detected a few times. The chain carries TRBV9 and TRBJ1-3; possibly TRBD1 for D (6 bases). This CDR3 has 15 residues. Germline-derived CDR1 and CDR2 are SGDLS and YYNGEE. Trimming took off 3 bases at V and 3 bases at J, with 13 bases between the two ends. The CDR3 protein is CASSARSGDGNTIYF. The CDR3 coding sequence is TGTGCCAGCAGCGCCCGTTCAGGGGATGGAAACACCATATATTTT.

In its sample, this clonotype was seen many times. The chain is built from TRBV7-9 and TRBJ2-5, with D hard to call. Trimming cost V 2 bases and J 3 bases, with 7 bases left between them. The CDR3 spans 13 residues. Germline V gives CDR1 SEHNR, CDR2 FQNEAQ (reference sequence). This chain's CDR3 is CASSLTTEETQYF. The CDR3 DNA sequence: TGTGCCAGCAGCTTAACGACCGAAGAGACCCAGTACTTC. Variable domain in full (rest from reference TRBV7-9 and TRBJ2-5): DTGVSQNPRHKITKRGQNVTFRCDPISEHNRLYWYRQTLGQGPEFLTYFQNEAQLEKSRLLSDRFSAERPKGSFSTLEIQRTEQGDSAMYLCASSLTTEETQYFGPGTRLLVL.